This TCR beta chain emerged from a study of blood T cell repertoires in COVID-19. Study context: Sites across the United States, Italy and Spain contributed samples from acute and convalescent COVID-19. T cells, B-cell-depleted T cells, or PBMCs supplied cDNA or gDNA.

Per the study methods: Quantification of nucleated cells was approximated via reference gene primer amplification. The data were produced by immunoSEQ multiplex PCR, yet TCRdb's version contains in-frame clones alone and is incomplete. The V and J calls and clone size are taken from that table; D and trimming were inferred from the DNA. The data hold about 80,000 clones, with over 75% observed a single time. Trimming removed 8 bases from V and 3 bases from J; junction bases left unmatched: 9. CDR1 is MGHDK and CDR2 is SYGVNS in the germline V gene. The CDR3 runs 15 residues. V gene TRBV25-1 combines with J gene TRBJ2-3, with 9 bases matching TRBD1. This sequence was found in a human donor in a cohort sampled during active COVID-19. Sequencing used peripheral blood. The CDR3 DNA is TGTGCCAGCCGCGATGACAGGGGGGGGACAGATACGCAGTATTTT. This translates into CASRDDRGGTDTQYF. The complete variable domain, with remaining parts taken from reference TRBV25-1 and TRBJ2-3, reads EADIYQTPRYLVIGTGKKITLECSQTMGHDKMYWYQQDPGMELHLIHYSYGVNSTEKGDLSSESTVSRIRTEHFPLTLESARPSHTSQYLCASRDDRGGTDTQYFGPGTRLTVL.